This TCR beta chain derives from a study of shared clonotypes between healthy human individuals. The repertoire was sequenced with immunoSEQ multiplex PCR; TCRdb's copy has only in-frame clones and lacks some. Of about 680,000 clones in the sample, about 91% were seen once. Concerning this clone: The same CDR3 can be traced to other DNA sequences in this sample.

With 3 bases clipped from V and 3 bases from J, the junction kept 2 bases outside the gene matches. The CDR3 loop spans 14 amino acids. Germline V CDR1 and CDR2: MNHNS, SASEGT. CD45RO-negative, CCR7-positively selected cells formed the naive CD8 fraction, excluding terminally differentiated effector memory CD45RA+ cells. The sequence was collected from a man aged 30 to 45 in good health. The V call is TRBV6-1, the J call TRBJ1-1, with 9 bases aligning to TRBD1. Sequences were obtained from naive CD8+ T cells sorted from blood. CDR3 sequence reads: CASSEGQGYTEAFF. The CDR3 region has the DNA TGTGCCAGCAGTGAGGGACAGGGATACACTGAAGCTTTCTTT.